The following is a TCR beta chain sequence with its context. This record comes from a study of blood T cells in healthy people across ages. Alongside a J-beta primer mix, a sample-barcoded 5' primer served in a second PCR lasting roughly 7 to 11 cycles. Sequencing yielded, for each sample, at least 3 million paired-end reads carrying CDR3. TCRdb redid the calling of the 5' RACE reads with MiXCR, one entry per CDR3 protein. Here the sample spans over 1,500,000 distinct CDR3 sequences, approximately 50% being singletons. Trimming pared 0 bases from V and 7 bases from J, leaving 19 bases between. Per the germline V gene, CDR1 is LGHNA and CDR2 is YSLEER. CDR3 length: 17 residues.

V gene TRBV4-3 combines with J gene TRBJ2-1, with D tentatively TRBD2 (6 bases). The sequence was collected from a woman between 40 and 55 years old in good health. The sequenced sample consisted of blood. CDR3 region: CASSQDWRGSLLNEQFF. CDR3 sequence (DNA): TGCGCCAGCAGCCAAGATTGGAGGGGATCGCTTTTAAATGAGCAGTTCTTC.